This T cell receptor (beta chain) derives from a study of cytomegalovirus exposure and HLA in healthy donors. Of note for this clone: Its target is unknown.

Findings of the study overall: Reported findings show TCR beta sequences accurately forecast HLA-A and HLA-B alleles in most subjects. The study designated roughly 150 TCR beta chains cytomegalovirus-associated.

This PCR relied on a set of 60 Vbeta primers and 13 Jbeta primers. Generated by immunoSEQ multiplex PCR, the TCRdb table keeps only in-frame clones and is missing some. The sample data list 95,000 to 150,000 clones. V was shortened by 4 bases and J by 4 bases, with 15 bases between the two germline ends. Germline V gives CDR1 SGHRS, CDR2 YFSETQ. The CDR3 has 15 amino acids. What was sequenced was PBMCs. This chain connects TRBV5-1 to TRBJ2-1, with TRBD2 as a possible D gene (6 bases). This TCR was recovered from a man younger than 35 in good health and CMV-seronegative. The CDR3 sequence is CASSLQEGVYNEQFF. In DNA, the CDR3 is TGCGCCAGCAGCCTCCAGGAGGGCGTGTACAATGAGCAGTTCTTC.